Below are 7 T cell receptor beta chains sequenced from a single sample in a study of T cells in Graves' hyperthyroidism and ophthalmopathy (dated by TCRdb to the late 2010s). Receptors were amplified or captured by multiplex PCR. The sequencing machine was an Illumina HiSeq 2000. Amplification of TCR beta CDR3 regions was carried out from RNA transcripts. For the first round of RT-PCR on the TCR CDR3, the HTBI primer set was used together with the Qiagen OneStep RT-PCR kit. Clones were called with MiXCR by TCRdb after fastp trimmed the public reads at Q25, and only in-frame beta chains were retained. Under each unique CDR3 protein, matching rows form one entry showing the most common genes and DNA. Recorded for this sample are fewer than 750,000 distinct CDR3 sequences; 14% to 15% of them occurred a single time. Approximately 4.3% of the sample rests with the top ten. Sequencing was carried out using blood. The receptor source for this set is a woman in her 40s with Graves' ophthalmopathy.

In its sample, this clonotype was seen many times. This chain joins TRBV7-3 and TRBJ2-5; 10 bases map to TRBD2. V trimming: 5 bases; J trimming: 5 bases; junction bases outside the gene matches: 11. The CDR3 loop spans 16 amino acids. Per the germline V gene, CDR1 is SGHTA and CDR2 is FQGTGA. CDR3 DNA sequence: TGTGCCAGCAGCCCAGGCGTAGCGGGAGGCCGGGAGACCCAGTACTTC. Protein: CASSPGVAGGRETQYF.

This clonotype has at least ten counts. This chain uses TRBV20-1 with TRBJ2-7, with 12 bases lining up with TRBD2. CDR3 length equals 17 residues. From germline, CDR1 is DFQATT and CDR2 SNEGSKA (reference sequence). The ends lost 6 bases at V and 7 bases at J; junction bases unmatched: 19. CDR3 residues: CSAQGQGTSGPKREQYF. Here the CDR3 DNA reads TGCAGTGCCCAGGGACAGGGGACTAGCGGGCCCAAGAGGGAGCAGTACTTC.

This clonotype was detected ten times or more. The V gene is TRBV28, the J gene TRBJ1-1; D is possibly TRBD1 (5 bases). CDR1 and CDR2 from the germline V gene are MDHEN and SYDVKM. Trimming left V 4 bases short and J 7 bases short, with 19 bases between. The CDR3 is 15 residues long. The CDR3 spells CASSSYVGGLSEAFF. The CDR3 DNA reads TGTGCCAGCAGTTCATATGTGGGGGGACTGAGTGAAGCTTTCTTT.

Only a few counts were recorded for this clonotype. The chain has TRBV11-3 and TRBJ2-2; 7 bases align to TRBD2. Trimming took 1 base from V and 6 from J; bases not matched to a gene: 5. The CDR3 extends over 15 amino acids. Germline loops: CDR1 SGHNT, CDR2 YENEEA. This CDR3 reads CASSLVAGVAGELFF. The CDR3 bases are TGTGCCAGCAGCTTAGTGGCGGGAGTGGCCGGGGAGCTGTTTTTT.

This clonotype was observed at least ten times. This chain joins TRBV28 and TRBJ1-1; possible D gene TRBD1, 6 bases. CDR1 and CDR2 (germline): MDHEN, SYDVKM. CDR3 length equals 16 residues. The V end was cut by 6 bases, the J end by 7 bases, with 24 bases between. The DNA for the CDR3 is TGTGCCAGCAGACAATCGCGGGGGCCGCGGAGGGGTGAAGCTTTCTTT. Amino acid sequence: CASRQSRGPRRGEAFF.

Many counts were recorded for this clonotype. The V gene is TRBV27, the J gene TRBJ2-3; 7 bases map to TRBD1. This CDR3 is built from 13 residues. Germline assignment: CDR1 MNHEY and CDR2 SMNVEV (reference sequence). With V trimmed by 5 bases and J by 5 bases, 4 bases remained unmatched. The CDR3 loop is CASSRTGIDTQYF. CDR3 bases: TGTGCCAGCAGTCGGACAGGAATAGATACGCAGTATTTT.

This clonotype was counted ten times or more. The V and J genes are TRBV20-1 and TRBJ1-2, with D maybe TRBD1 (5 bases). The CDR3 loop spans 11 amino acids. Germline V gene sequence: CDR1 DFQATT, CDR2 SNEGSKA (reference sequence). V gave up 6 bases and J gave up 3 bases, with 8 bases separating them. DNA of the CDR3: TGCAGTGCGCGCAGGGACTATGGCTACACCTTC. The encoded protein is CSARRDYGYTF.